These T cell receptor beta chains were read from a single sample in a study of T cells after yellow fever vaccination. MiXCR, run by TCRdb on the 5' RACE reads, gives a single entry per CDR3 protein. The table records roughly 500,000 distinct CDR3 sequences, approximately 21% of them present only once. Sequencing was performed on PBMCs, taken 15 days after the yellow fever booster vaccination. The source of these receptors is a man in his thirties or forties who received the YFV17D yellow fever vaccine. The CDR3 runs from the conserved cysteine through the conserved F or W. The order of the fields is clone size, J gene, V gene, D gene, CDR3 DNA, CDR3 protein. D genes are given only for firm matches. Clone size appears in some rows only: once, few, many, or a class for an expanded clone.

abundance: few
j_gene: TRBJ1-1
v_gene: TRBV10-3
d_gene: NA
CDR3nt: TGTGCCAGTACTGGGGGGAGGACTGAAGCTTTCTTT
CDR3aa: CASTGGRTEAFF

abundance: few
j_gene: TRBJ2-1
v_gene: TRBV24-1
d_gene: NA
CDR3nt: TGTGCCACCAGTGATATAGGGAGCTCCTACAATGAGCAGTTCTTC
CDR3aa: CATSDIGSSYNEQFF

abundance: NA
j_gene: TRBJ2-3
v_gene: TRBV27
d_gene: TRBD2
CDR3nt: TGTGCCAGCAGTTTGTCGGGAGGGCCGGGTACGCAGTATTTT
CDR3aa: CASSLSGGPGTQYF

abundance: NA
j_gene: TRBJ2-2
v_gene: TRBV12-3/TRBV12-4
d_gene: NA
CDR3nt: TGTGCCAGCAGTTTGGGACCCTCCACCGGGGAGCTGTTTTTT
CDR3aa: CASSLGPSTGELFF

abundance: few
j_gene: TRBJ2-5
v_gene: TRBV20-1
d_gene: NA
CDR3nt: TGCAGTGCTAGACGGGTCGCGGGGCAAGAGACCCAGTACTTC
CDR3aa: CSARRVAGQETQYF

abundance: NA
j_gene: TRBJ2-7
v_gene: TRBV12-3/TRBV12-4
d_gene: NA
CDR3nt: TGTGCCAGCAGTTTCCGCCACGAGCAGTACTTC
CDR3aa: CASSFRHEQYF

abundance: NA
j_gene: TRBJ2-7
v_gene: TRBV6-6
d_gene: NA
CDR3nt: TGTGCCACCAACAGGGATGACGAGCAGTACTTC
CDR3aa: CATNRDDEQYF

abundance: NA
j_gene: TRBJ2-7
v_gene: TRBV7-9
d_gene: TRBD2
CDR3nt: TGTGCCAGCAGCCCATCAGCGGGAGAGACCTACGAGCAGTACTTC
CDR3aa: CASSPSAGETYEQYF

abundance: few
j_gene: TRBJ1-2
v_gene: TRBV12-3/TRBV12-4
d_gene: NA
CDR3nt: TGTGCCAGCAGCGCGGGCTATGGCTACACCTTC
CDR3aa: CASSAGYGYTF

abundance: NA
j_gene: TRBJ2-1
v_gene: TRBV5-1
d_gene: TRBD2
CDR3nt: TGCGCCAGCAGCTCCTCCCTAGCGGGAGGTGGTGATGAGCAGTTCTTC
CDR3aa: CASSSSLAGGGDEQFF

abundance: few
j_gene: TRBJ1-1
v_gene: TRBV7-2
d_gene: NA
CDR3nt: TGTGCCAGCAGCGACAGGTCAATTCCGGGGGCGCGGACTGAAGCTTTCTTT
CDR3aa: CASSDRSIPGARTEAFF

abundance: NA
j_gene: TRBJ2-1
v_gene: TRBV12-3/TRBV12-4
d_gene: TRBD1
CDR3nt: TGTGCCAGCAGAAGGACAGGGGTAAGGGATGAGCAGTTCTTC
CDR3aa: CASRRTGVRDEQFF

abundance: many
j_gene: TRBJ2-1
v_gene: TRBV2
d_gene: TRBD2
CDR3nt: TGTGCCAGCAGTGAAGGGACTAGCGGATACAATGAGCAGTTCTTC
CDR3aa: CASSEGTSGYNEQFF

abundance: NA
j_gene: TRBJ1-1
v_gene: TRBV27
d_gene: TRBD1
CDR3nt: TGTGCCAGCAGTCTTTCTGGACAGGGTGAAGCTTTCTTT
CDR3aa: CASSLSGQGEAFF

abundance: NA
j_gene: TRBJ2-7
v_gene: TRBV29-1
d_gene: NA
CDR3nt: TGCAGCGTGGCAGTTGGACCCTACGAGCAGTACTTC
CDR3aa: CSVAVGPYEQYF

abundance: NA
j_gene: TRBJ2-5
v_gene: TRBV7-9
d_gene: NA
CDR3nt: TGTGCCAGCAGCTCCAGAGAGACCCGGTACTTC
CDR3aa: CASSSRETRYF

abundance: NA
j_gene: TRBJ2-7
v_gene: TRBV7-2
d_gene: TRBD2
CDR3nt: TGTGCCAGCAGCTTAATGTTGACTAGCGGGATTGGGTACGAGCAGTACTTC
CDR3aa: CASSLMLTSGIGYEQYF

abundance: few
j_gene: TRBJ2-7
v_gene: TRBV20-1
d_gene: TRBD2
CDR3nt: TGCAGTGCTAGATCTAGCGGGAGTACCTACGAGCAGTACTTC
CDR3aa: CSARSSGSTYEQYF

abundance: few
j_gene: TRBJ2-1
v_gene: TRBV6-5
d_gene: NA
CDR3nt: TGTGCCAGCAGTTACTGGCGGGACAATGAGCAGTTCTTC
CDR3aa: CASSYWRDNEQFF

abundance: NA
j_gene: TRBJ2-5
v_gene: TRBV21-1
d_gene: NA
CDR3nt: TGTGCCAGCAGCAAAAAGCGCGGAGACAGGATGGAGACCCAGTACTTC
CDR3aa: CASSKKRGDRMETQYF

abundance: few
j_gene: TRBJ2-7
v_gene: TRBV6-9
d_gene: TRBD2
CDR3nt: TGTGCCAGCCCCCTTGAAGGGACTACACGCTCCTACGAGCAGTACTTC
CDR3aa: CASPLEGTTRSYEQYF

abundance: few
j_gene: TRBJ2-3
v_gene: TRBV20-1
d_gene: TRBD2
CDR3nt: TGCAGTGCTAACTCCGGGACTAGCGGGTCCCTTAATACGCAGTATTTT
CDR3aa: CSANSGTSGSLNTQYF

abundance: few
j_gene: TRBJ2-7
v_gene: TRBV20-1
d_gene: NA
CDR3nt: TGCAGTGCTAGTAGCGGTCAGCCAACACTCTACGAGCAGTACTTC
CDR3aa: CSASSGQPTLYEQYF

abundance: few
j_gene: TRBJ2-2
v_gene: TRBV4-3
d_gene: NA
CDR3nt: TGCGCCAGCCGCCCCGGAAGGGTCACCGGGGAGCTGTTTTTT
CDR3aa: CASRPGRVTGELFF

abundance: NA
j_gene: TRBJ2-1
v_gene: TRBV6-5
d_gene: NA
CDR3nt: TGTGCCAGCAGTTACCTCTCACTAGGTACAAAGGATGAGCAGTTCTTC
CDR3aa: CASSYLSLGTKDEQFF

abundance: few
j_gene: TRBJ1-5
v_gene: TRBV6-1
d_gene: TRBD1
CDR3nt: TGTGCCAGCAGTCAGGACAGGGCGATCAATCAGCCCCAGCATTTT
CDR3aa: CASSQDRAINQPQHF

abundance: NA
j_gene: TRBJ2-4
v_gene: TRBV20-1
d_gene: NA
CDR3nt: TGCAGTGCTAGGGTGGCGGACAGCAAAAACATTCAGTACTTC
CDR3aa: CSARVADSKNIQYF

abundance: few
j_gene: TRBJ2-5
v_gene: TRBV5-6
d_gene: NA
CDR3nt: TGTGCCAGCACAGGGAATGGCGGGACCCAGTACTTC
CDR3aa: CASTGNGGTQYF

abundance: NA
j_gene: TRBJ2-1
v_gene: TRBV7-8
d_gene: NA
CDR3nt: TGTGCCAGCAGCGAAATAGATTACAATGAGCAGTTCTTC
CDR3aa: CASSEIDYNEQFF

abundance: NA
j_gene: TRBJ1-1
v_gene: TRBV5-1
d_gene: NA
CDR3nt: TGCGCCAGCAGCTCTACGAGGGGGAACACTGAAGCTTTCTTT
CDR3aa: CASSSTRGNTEAFF

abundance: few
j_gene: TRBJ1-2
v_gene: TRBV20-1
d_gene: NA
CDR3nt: TGCAGTGCTTTAAAGCGGAACAGGGATGGTAGAGGCTACACCTTC
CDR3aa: CSALKRNRDGRGYTF

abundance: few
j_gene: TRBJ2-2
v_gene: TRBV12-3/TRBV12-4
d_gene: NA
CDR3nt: TGTGCCAGCAGTTTAACGCTTACCGACAGGCCGAACACCGGGGAGCTGTTTTTT
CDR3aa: CASSLTLTDRPNTGELFF

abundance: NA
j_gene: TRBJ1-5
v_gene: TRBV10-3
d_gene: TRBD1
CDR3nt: TGTGCCATCAGTGACGGACAGGGCAGCCAGCCCCAGCATTTT
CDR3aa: CAISDGQGSQPQHF

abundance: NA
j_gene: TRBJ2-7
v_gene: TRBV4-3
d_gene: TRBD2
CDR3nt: TGCGCCAGCAGCCAAGATGGGAGGACTAGCGGGAGCGAGCAGTACTTC
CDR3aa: CASSQDGRTSGSEQYF

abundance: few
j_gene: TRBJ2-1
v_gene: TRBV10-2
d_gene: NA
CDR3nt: TGCGCCAGCACCAAAAGGGCAAATGAGCAGTTCTTC
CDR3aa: CASTKRANEQFF

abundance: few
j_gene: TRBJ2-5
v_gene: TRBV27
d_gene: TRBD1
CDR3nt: TGTGCCAGCAGTTTCACGGGACAGGGGGTTTCAGAGACCCAGTACTTC
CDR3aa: CASSFTGQGVSETQYF

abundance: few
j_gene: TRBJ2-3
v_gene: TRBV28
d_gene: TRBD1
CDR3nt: TGTGCCAGCAGTGGGGACAGGCGGAGAGATACGCAGTATTTT
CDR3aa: CASSGDRRRDTQYF

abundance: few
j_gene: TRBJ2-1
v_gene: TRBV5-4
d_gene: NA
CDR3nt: TGTGCCAGCAGCTTCGAGGGGTACAATGAGCAGTTCTTC
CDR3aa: CASSFEGYNEQFF

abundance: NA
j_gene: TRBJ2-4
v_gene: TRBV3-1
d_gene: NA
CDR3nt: TGTGCCAGCAGCCAAGAGAGGACGGTAGCCAAAAACATTCAGTACTTC
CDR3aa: CASSQERTVAKNIQYF

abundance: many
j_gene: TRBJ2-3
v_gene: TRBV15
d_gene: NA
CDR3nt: TGTGCCACCAGCAGAACCAGGGATACGCAGTATTTT
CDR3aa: CATSRTRDTQYF

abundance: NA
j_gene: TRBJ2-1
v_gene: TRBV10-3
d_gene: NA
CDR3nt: TGTGCCATCAGTGAGTCCCGGGATGAGCAGTTCTTC
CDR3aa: CAISESRDEQFF

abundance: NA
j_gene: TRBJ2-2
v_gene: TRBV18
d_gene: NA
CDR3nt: TGTGCCAGCTCCCAATCCTACTTGGCGGTCGGGGGCACCGGGGAGCTGTTTTTT
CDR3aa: CASSQSYLAVGGTGELFF

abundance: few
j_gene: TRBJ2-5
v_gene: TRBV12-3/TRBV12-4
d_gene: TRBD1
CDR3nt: TGTGCCAGCAGCTCGGACGGGACAGCGGTCCAAGAGACCCAGTACTTC
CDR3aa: CASSSDGTAVQETQYF

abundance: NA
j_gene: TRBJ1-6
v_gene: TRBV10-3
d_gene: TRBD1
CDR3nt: TGTGCCATCAGTCAGGGGGCGAATAATTCACCCCTCCACTTT
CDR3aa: CAISQGANNSPLHF

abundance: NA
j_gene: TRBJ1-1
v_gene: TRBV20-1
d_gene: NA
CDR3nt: TGCAGTGCTAGTTTCCAGAGTGAAGCTTTCTTT
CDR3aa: CSASFQSEAFF

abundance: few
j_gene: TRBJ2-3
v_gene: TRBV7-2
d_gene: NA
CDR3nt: TGTGCCAGCAGCAGGCTGCAGGGGACGGCAGATACGCAGTATTTT
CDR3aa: CASSRLQGTADTQYF

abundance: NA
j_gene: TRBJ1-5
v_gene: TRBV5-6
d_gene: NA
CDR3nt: TGTGCCAGCAGCTTACAGGGTAGGATTAGCAATCAGCCCCAGCATTTT
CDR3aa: CASSLQGRISNQPQHF

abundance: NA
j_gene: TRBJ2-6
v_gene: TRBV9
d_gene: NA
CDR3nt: TGTGCCAGCAGCGCTGCAGGCTCTGGGGCCAACGTCCTGACTTTC
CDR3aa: CASSAAGSGANVLTF

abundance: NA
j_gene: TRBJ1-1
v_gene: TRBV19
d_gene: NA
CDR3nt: TGTGCCAGTAGTATCCAAGGGGCCAAGAACACTGAAGCTTTCTTT
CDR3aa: CASSIQGAKNTEAFF

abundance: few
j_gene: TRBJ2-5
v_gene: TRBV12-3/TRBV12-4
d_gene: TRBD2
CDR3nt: TGTGCCAGCACCCTGGGGTTTACTAGCGGGCGGGAGACCCAGTACTTC
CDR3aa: CASTLGFTSGRETQYF

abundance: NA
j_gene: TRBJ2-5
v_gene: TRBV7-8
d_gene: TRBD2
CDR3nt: TGTGCCAGCAGCCCGGCCAGCGGGATGGTGACCCAGTACTTC
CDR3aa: CASSPASGMVTQYF

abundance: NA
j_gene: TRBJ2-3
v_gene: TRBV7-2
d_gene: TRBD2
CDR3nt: TGTGCCAGCAGTCCCGGGACTACAAACACAGATACGCAGTATTTT
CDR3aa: CASSPGTTNTDTQYF

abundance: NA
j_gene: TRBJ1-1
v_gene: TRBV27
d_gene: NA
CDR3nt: TGTGCCAGCAGTTTATCATTGGGGAGTGAAGCTTTCTTT
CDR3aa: CASSLSLGSEAFF

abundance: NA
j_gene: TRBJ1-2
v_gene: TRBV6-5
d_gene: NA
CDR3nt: TGTGCCAGCAGTTGGACTTACGGGGGTGGCTACACCTTC
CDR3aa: CASSWTYGGGYTF

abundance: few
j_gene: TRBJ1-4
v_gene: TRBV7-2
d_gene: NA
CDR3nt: TGTGCCAGCAGCTTTACGGACGAAAAACTGTTTTTT
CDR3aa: CASSFTDEKLFF

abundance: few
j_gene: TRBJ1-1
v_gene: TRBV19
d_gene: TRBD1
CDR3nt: TGTGCCAGTAGTATCGACAGGGCAATGAACACTGAAGCTTTCTTT
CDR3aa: CASSIDRAMNTEAFF

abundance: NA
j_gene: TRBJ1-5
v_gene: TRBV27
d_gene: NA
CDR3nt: TGTGCCAGCAGTTTTTCCGCACCCAATCAGCCCCAGCATTTT
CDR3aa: CASSFSAPNQPQHF

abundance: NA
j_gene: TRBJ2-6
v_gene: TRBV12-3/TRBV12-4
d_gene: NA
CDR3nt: TGTGCCAGCAGTTTAAGTGCGCGAGCCTCTGGGGCCAACGTCCTGACTTTC
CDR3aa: CASSLSARASGANVLTF

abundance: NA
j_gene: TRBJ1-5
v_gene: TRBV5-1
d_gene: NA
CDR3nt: TGCGCCAGCAGCTTGGACGGTGGTAGCAATCAGCCCCAGCATTTT
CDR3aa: CASSLDGGSNQPQHF